This T cell receptor (beta chain) originates from a study of T cell repertoires in cytomegalovirus infection. Details on this clonotype: The antigen remains undetermined.

Germline-derived CDR1 and CDR2 are SGHRS and YFSETQ. V lost 4 bases, J lost 1 base, and 11 bases lay in between. There are 14 residues in the CDR3. Findings of the study overall: CMV carriers with the relevant HLA were identified by cumulative public TCR beta family frequency.

TCRdb independently ran MiXCR on the reads; one entry per CDR3 protein. Here the sample spans hundreds of thousands of distinct CDR3 sequences, about 33% being singletons. This TCR was sampled from a human donor in good health (CMV status not recorded). Some clones in this sample may be carry-over from other donors' samples. This rearrangement joins TRBV5-1 to TRBJ1-1, with D maybe TRBD1 (5 bases). The sequenced material came from PBMCs. The CDR3 coding sequence is TGCGCCAGCAGCCCGGGACGGCCGAACACTGAAGCTTTCTTT. It specifies CASSPGRPNTEAFF. The whole variable domain, filled in from reference TRBV5-1 and TRBJ1-1, reads KAGVTQTPRYLIKTRGQQVTLSCSPISGHRSVSWYQQTPGQGLQFLFEYFSETQRNKGNFPGRFSGRQFSNSRSEMNVSTLELGDSALYLCASSPGRPNTEAFFGQGTRLTVV.